The 17 T cell receptor beta chains below all came from one sample that was sequenced in a study of T cell responses to AZD1222 COVID-19 vaccine (TCRdb year 2021). The method behind the library was the immunoSEQ multiplex PCR assay. The immuneACCESS repertoire file appears here via TCRdb, limited to in-frame rearrangements. These files lack a portion of the clones; in checked studies, under half of the deficit traces to unresolved V genes, and the cause of the others is not known. For this sample there are more than 150,000 clones; 90% to 95% appear just once. The top ten clones comprise 9.2% of the sample. Taken with the paper, the label for time point translates to: baseline before first vaccination. The specimen comprised peripheral blood, sampled on day 0 of AZD1222 vaccination. The receptor set was obtained from an adult in good health.

The chain has TRBV14 and TRBJ2-2; D remains ambiguous. The CDR3 is made up of 13 amino acids. Trimming pared 2 bases from V and 7 bases from J, leaving 8 bases between. Germline V lookup: CDR1 SGHDN, CDR2 FVKESK. The CDR3 sequence is CASSQTIGGELFF. The CDR3 DNA sequence: TGTGCCAGCAGCCAAACTATAGGCGGGGAGCTGTTTTTT.

V and J are TRBV7-9 and TRBJ1-4; no clear D. The ends were cut back, 5 bases at V and 2 bases at J, with 15 bases in the middle. Germline V gene data show CDR1 as SEHNR and CDR2 as FQNEAQ (reference sequence). The CDR3 runs 16 residues. CDR3 nucleotide sequence: TGTGCCAGCAGCCCCGGGAGGGCACAGACTAATGAAAAACTGTTTTTT. Translating it yields CASSPGRAQTNEKLFF.

The chain combines TRBV9 with TRBJ1-1; D gene unclear. The CDR3 is 14 residues long. Between the trimmed V and J ends, which lost 0 bases and 2 bases, there was a span of 8 bases. Germline lookup yields CDR1 SGDLS and CDR2 YYNGEE. The CDR3 is CASSVGGFNTEAFF. The CDR3 nucleotides are TGTGCCAGCAGCGTAGGTGGGTTTAACACTGAAGCTTTCTTT.

This sequence joins TRBV19 and TRBJ2-5; 7 bases are shared with TRBD2. This CDR3 is built from 13 residues. Germline V gene lookup returns CDR1 LNHDA and CDR2 SQIVND (reference sequence). Germline trimming cut 6 bases from V and 2 bases from J; bases unmatched to any gene: 3. The CDR3 region has the DNA TGTGCCAGTAGGGGGGGGTTTCAAGAGACCCAGTACTTC. Translation gives CASRGGFQETQYF.

V and J are TRBV19 and TRBJ2-7, with 7 bases fitting TRBD1. The CDR3 sequence is 15 residues long. Germline-derived CDR1 and CDR2 are LNHDA and SQIVND (reference sequence). Trimming took 5 bases from V and 3 from J; bases not matched to a gene: 10. Here the CDR3 reads CASSLSGQVGYEQYF. CDR3 nucleotide sequence: TGTGCCAGTAGTCTCTCCGGACAGGTGGGCTACGAGCAGTACTTC.

The chain links TRBV9 to TRBJ2-2; tentatively, D is TRBD1 or TRBD2 (5 bases each). The CDR3 sequence is 16 residues long. Per germline, CDR1 SGDLS and CDR2 YYNGEE. The V gene lost 4 bases and the J gene lost 0 bases, with 13 bases spanning the gap. The CDR3: CASSPWGIANTGELFF. The CDR3 nucleotides read TGTGCCAGCAGCCCCTGGGGGATCGCGAACACCGGGGAGCTGTTTTTT.

The chain is built from TRBV18 and TRBJ2-4; perhaps TRBD1 as D (6 bases). This CDR3 region has 14 residues. Trimming took 5 bases from V and 0 from J, leaving 8 bases between them. Germline assignment: CDR1 KGHSH and CDR2 LQKENI. The CDR3 reads CASSYRVAKNIQYF. The DNA of the CDR3 is TGTGCCAGCTCATACAGGGTAGCCAAAAACATTCAGTACTTC. Using reference TRBV18 and TRBJ2-4 for the parts outside the CDR3, the full variable domain is NAGVMQNPRHLVRRRGQEARLRCSPMKGHSHVYWYRQLPEEGLKFMVYLQKENIIDESGMPKERFSAEFPKEGPSILRIQQVVRGDSAAYFCASSYRVAKNIQYFGAGTRLSVL.

The chain combines TRBV24-1 with TRBJ1-2; D is unclear. There are 13 residues in the CDR3. The V end lost 0 bases, the J end lost 6 bases, and 7 bases lay between the germline ends. In germline, CDR1 is KGHDR, CDR2 SFDVKD. The DNA of the CDR3 is TGTGCCACCAGTGATTTGATCGGGGATGGCTACACCTTC. Translating gives CATSDLIGDGYTF.

The genes are TRBV5-4 and TRBJ2-1; D is undetermined. The ends were cut back, 4 bases at V and 6 bases at J, with 20 bases in the middle. The CDR3 consists of 16 residues. From germline, CDR1 is SGHNT and CDR2 YYREEE (reference sequence). The CDR3 DNA is TGTGCCAGCAGCCCAACACGGACCTCAGGATCCAATGAGCAGTTCTTC. This translates into CASSPTRTSGSNEQFF.

The V call is TRBV15, the J call TRBJ2-3; TRBD2 matches 10 bases. CDR3 length: 17 residues. V lost 1 base to trimming and J lost 0 bases; unmatched junction nucleotides: 4. Per the germline V gene, CDR1 is LNHNV and CDR2 is YYDKDF (reference sequence). The CDR3 DNA sequence: TGTGCCACCAGCAGAGGAGTGACTAGCGGGAGCACAGATACGCAGTATTTT. This translates into CATSRGVTSGSTDTQYF.

V and J are TRBV27 and TRBJ1-4, with TRBD1 identical over 10 bases. The CDR3 covers 14 residues. The J segment lost 7 bases and the V segment lost 8 bases, leaving 7 bases of the junction unmatched. Germline-derived CDR1 and CDR2 are MNHEY and SMNVEV (reference sequence). DNA for the CDR3: TGTGCCAGCGCGAGACAGGGGGCGGGTGAAAAACTGTTTTTT. Translating gives CASARQGAGEKLFF.

The V and J genes are TRBV7-3 and TRBJ2-7; D is possibly TRBD2 (6 bases). Germline V CDR1 and CDR2: SGHTA, FQGTGA. This CDR3 region has 19 residues. The V end lost 2 bases, the J end lost 3 bases, and 26 bases lay between the germline ends. CDR3 sequence: CASSLRGSETSSRYYEQYF. For the CDR3, the DNA is TGTGCCAGCAGCTTACGGGGGAGCGAGACATCCTCTCGCTACTACGAGCAGTACTTC.

The V gene is TRBV6-2 or TRBV6-3, the J gene TRBJ1-1; perhaps TRBD1 as D (5 bases). Germline CDR1 is MNHEY and CDR2 is SVGEGT. The CDR3 sequence is 17 residues long. V was shortened by 0 bases and J by 0 bases, with 14 bases between the two germline ends. CDR3 amino acids: CASSYSRQRAMNTEAFF. Written as DNA, the CDR3 is TGTGCCAGCAGTTACTCCCGACAGAGGGCGATGAACACTGAAGCTTTCTTT.

This rearrangement joins TRBV2 to TRBJ2-1, with a weak D call TRBD1 (6 bases). CDR1 is SNHLY, CDR2 FYNNEI, per germline. The CDR3 totals 14 residues. V lost 7 bases and J lost 1, with 11 bases in between. DNA of the CDR3: TGTGCCAGCACAGGGGTTTTTTCCTACAATGAGCAGTTCTTC. Translated: CASTGVFSYNEQFF.

The rearrangement uses TRBV19 and TRBJ1-5; a weak D match, TRBD1 (6 bases). Germline loops: CDR1 LNHDA, CDR2 SQIVND (reference sequence). The CDR3 totals 14 residues. Trimming removed 5 bases at V and 1 base at J, with 9 bases between. CDR3 coding DNA: TGTGCCAGTAGTGTGACAGGCAGCAATCAGCCCCAGCATTTT. Encoded protein: CASSVTGSNQPQHF.

This chain links TRBV13 with TRBJ2-1; either TRBD1 or TRBD2 may fit D (5 bases each). V lost 10 bases, J lost 6 bases, and 19 bases lay in between. CDR1 and CDR2 (germline): PRHDT, FYEKMQ (reference sequence). The CDR3 has 14 amino acids. Here the CDR3 reads CATWARLGVNEQFF. The CDR3 DNA reads TGTGCCACCTGGGCGCGTCTGGGGGTCAATGAGCAGTTCTTC.

The chain is built from TRBV19 and TRBJ1-6; TRBD1 matches 9 bases. This CDR3 region has 18 residues. Germline-derived CDR1 and CDR2 are LNHDA and SQIVND (reference sequence). Trimming removed 5 bases from V and 0 bases from J; junction bases left unmatched: 8. DNA for the CDR3: TGTGCCAGTAGTCTGTTCGGACAGGGGAGCTCCTATAATTCACCCCTCCACTTT. As protein: CASSLFGQGSSYNSPLHF.